The 14 T cell receptor beta chains reported below all come from one sample, sequenced in a study of cytomegalovirus exposure and HLA in healthy donors. The study ran its PCR with 60 Vbeta and 13 Jbeta primers. Profiling relied on immunoSEQ multiplex PCR, and the TCRdb table lists in-frame clones only, not all of them. The sample includes about 200,000 clones, around 82% seen only once; the top ten take less than 2%. Sequencing used PBMCs. All receptors come from a man between 18 and 29 years old in good health and CMV-seronegative.

This clone showed up just once. V gene TRBV5-4 combines with J gene TRBJ1-1; TRBD1 matches at 10 bases. V trimming: 5 bases; J trimming: 5 bases; junction bases outside the gene matches: 12. Germline CDR1 SGHNT, CDR2 YYREEE (reference sequence). The length of the CDR3 is 16 residues. The CDR3 sequence: CASSSTGGARITEAFF. CDR3 coding DNA: TGTGCCAGCAGTTCGACAGGGGGCGCGAGGATTACTGAAGCTTTCTTT.

The rearrangement uses TRBV4-3 and TRBJ2-1; 12 positions agree with TRBD2. Germline-derived CDR1 and CDR2 are LGHNA and YSLEER. The CDR3 spans 17 residues. V shed 1 base and J 8 bases; nucleotides not matched to a gene: 9. CDR3 nucleotide sequence: TGCGCCAGCAGCCAAGTGGTTTTTCTAGCGGGAGGGGATGAGCAGTTCTTC. It translates to CASSQVVFLAGGDEQFF.

The chain combines TRBV27 with TRBJ2-5; D might be TRBD1 (6 bases). The J call is doubtful: the DNA matches TRBJ2-7 better. Per the germline V gene, CDR1 is MNHEY and CDR2 is SMNVEV (reference sequence). The CDR3 extends over 15 amino acids. CDR3 nucleotide sequence: TGTGCCAGCAGTTGGGACACTCAACGCCCCTACGAGCAGTACTTC. Its translation is CASSWDTQRPYEQYF.

This clone showed up just once. The V call is TRBV28, the J call TRBJ2-1; the D gene is possibly TRBD1 (6 bases). There are 14 residues in the CDR3. V was trimmed by 7 bases and J by 2 bases, leaving 12 bases between them. Germline CDR1 MDHEN, CDR2 SYDVKM. The CDR3 coding sequence is TGTGCCAGCAAGGCCGGACAGACCTACAATGAGCAGTTCTTC. The encoded protein is CASKAGQTYNEQFF.

The chain couples TRBV4-3 to TRBJ2-1, with no clear D. Trimming removed 1 base at V and 0 bases at J, with 7 bases between. The CDR3 covers 15 residues. CDR1 LGHNA and CDR2 YSLEER come from the germline V gene. The CDR3 sequence: CASSQVPSSYNEQFF. In DNA form, the CDR3 reads TGCGCCAGCAGCCAAGTCCCGAGCTCCTACAATGAGCAGTTCTTC.

CDR3 nucleotides: TGTGCCAGCAGCTTGGGACAACCTAATGAAAAACTGTTTTTT. This translates into CASSLGQPNEKLFF. The rearrangement joins TRBV7-2 to TRBJ1-4, with D possibly matching TRBD1 (6 bases). Germline V gene sequence: CDR1 SGHTA, CDR2 FQGNSA. The CDR3 is 14 amino acids. V lost 3 bases, J lost 3 bases, and 8 bases lay in between.

This sequence joins TRBV6-6 and TRBJ2-7, with TRBD1 identical over 8 bases. With V trimmed by 7 bases and J by 4 bases, 9 bases remained unmatched. CDR1 MNHNY and CDR2 SVGAGI come from the germline V gene (reference sequence). The CDR3 consists of 14 residues. The CDR3: CASTGRTGKYEQYF. The CDR3 DNA is TGTGCCAGCACGGGTAGGACAGGGAAGTACGAGCAGTACTTC.

This clone was found a few times. The chain links TRBV11-2 to TRBJ2-5; no definite D call. V was trimmed by 2 bases and J by 5 bases, leaving 12 bases between them. This CDR3 spans 14 amino acids. CDR1 is SGHAT, CDR2 FQNNGV, per germline. The CDR3 sequence is CASSLLSSSETQYF. In DNA form, the CDR3 reads TGTGCCAGCAGCTTATTGTCATCGAGCGAGACCCAGTACTTC.

V gene TRBV4-3 combines with J gene TRBJ2-1; D is uncertain. CDR3 length: 13 residues. Germline assignment: CDR1 LGHNA and CDR2 YSLEER. Trimming removed 4 bases from V and 3 bases from J, with 7 bases in between. The CDR3 region has the DNA TGCGCCAGCAGCCCCGAGAACTACAATGAGCAGTTCTTC. The encoded protein is CASSPENYNEQFF.

The sample holds one count of this clone. The chain links TRBV10-3 to TRBJ1-5; 7 bases fit TRBD1. The CDR3 is 14 residues long. V shed 10 bases, J shed 11 bases, and the junction held 17 bases outside the gene matches. From germline, CDR1 is ENHRY and CDR2 SYGVKD. CDR3 coding DNA: TGTGCCAGCAGGGCACAGGGGCCCCAGGGTTCCCAGCATTTT. Translating gives CASRAQGPQGSQHF.

This clone was recorded only once. The chain uses TRBV19 and TRBJ1-5; D perhaps matches TRBD1 (5 bases). Germline V gene data show CDR1 as LNHDA and CDR2 as SQIVND (reference sequence). The V end lost 6 bases, the J end lost 2 bases, and 14 bases lay between the germline ends. CDR3 size: 15 residues. CDR3 in DNA: TGTGCCAGTAGCATACAGGTTGTGGGCAATCAGCCCCAGCATTTT. Its translation is CASSIQVVGNQPQHF.

This clone was seen a few times. The chain joins TRBV9 to TRBJ2-3, with TRBD2 matching 7 bases. This CDR3 spans 15 amino acids. CDR1 is SGDLS, CDR2 YYNGEE, per germline. Unmatched junction bases numbered 7, after V lost 4 bases and J lost 2 bases. The CDR3 sequence is CASSLGRDYTDTQYF. The CDR3 DNA follows: TGTGCCAGCAGCCTCGGACGGGACTACACAGATACGCAGTATTTT.

The chain employs TRBV27 and TRBJ2-5, with 14 bases matching TRBD2. Germline CDR1 reads MNHEY; CDR2 reads SMNVEV (reference sequence). This CDR3 comprises 20 residues. J lost 5 bases, V lost 5 bases, and 19 bases had no gene match. CDR3 protein: CASSPSGGLAGVIAGETQYF. Written as DNA, the CDR3 is TGTGCCAGCAGTCCCTCTGGGGGACTAGCGGGAGTAATAGCGGGGGAGACCCAGTACTTC.

This rearrangement joins TRBV9 to TRBJ2-4, with D unresolved. Trimming removed 5 bases at V and 0 bases at J, with 9 bases between. The CDR3 runs to 14 residues. The germline CDR1 and CDR2 sequences are SGDLS and YYNGEE. For the CDR3, the DNA is TGTGCCAGCAGTCTTAATCTAGCCAAAAACATTCAGTACTTC. Encoded protein: CASSLNLAKNIQYF.